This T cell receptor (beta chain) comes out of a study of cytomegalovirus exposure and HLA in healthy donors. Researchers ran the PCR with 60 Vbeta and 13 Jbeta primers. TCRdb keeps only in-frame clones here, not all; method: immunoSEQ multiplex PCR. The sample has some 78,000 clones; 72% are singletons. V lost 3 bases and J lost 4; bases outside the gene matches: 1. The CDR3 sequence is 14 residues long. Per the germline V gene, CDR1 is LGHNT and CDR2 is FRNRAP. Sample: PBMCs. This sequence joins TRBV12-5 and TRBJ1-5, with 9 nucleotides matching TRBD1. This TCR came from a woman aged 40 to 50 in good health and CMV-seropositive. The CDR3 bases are TGTGCTAGTGGTTTCGGACAGGGGAATCAGCCCCAGCATTTT. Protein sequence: CASGFGQGNQPQHF.